The 20 T cell receptor beta chains reported below all come from one sample, sequenced in a study of breast tumors, draining lymph nodes, adjacent tissues. The lymph nodes were axillary draining lymph nodes from breast cancer patients. TCRdb analysed the multiplex PCR reads with MiXCR anew, one entry per CDR3 protein. The data contain about 230,000 distinct CDR3 sequences, roughly 30% of them seen just once; the ten biggest clones take up 1.4%. Source material: axillary lymph node tissue. The source is a female donor with breast cancer. Some clones in this sample may be carry-over from other donors' samples.

The sample holds many counts of this clonotype. The J gene is TRBJ2-7, the V gene TRBV6-1; no reliable D call. The V end was cut by 7 bases, the J end by 2 bases, with 18 bases between. This CDR3 region has 15 residues. Germline V gene sequence: CDR1 MNHNS, CDR2 SASEGT. CDR3 region: CASTGSSLGPYEQYF. CDR3 DNA sequence: TGTGCCAGCACGGGCAGTAGTCTAGGCCCCTACGAGCAGTACTTC.

This clonotype was found once. Germline and junction disagree at one end, which may indicate a read error. The chain couples TRBV9 to TRBJ1-6; D might be TRBD1 (6 bases). The germline CDR1 and CDR2 sequences are SGDLS and YYNGEE. This CDR3 is built from 15 residues. The CDR3 reads CASSVRGGGDSPPHF. In DNA, the CDR3 is TGTGCCAGCAGCGTAAGGGGAGGGGGAGATTCACCCCCCCACTTT.

This clonotype was detected ten times or more. This chain connects TRBV9 to TRBJ1-6; D is unresolved. Trimming took off 1 base at V and 6 bases at J, with 11 bases between the two ends. In germline, CDR1 is SGDLS, CDR2 YYNGEE. The CDR3 loop spans 15 amino acids. In DNA form, the CDR3 reads TGTGCCAGCAGCGTATCGAATTTAGCTAATTCACCCCTCCACTTT. Protein sequence: CASSVSNLANSPLHF.

In this sample, this clonotype turned up many times. This chain connects TRBV19 to TRBJ1-5, with TRBD1 matching over 7 bases. CDR1 LNHDA and CDR2 SQIVND come from the germline V gene (reference sequence). The ends lost 5 bases at V and 4 bases at J; junction bases unmatched: 8. The CDR3 length is 15 residues. CDR3 sequence (DNA): TGTGCCAGTAGTGTCCGACAGGGTGGTAATCAGCCCCAGCATTTT. Residues: CASSVRQGGNQPQHF.

The chain employs TRBV18 and TRBJ1-1; no definite D call. Germline V gene lookup returns CDR1 KGHSH and CDR2 LQKENI. V dropped 1 base and J dropped 7 bases, with 7 bases sitting between them. The CDR3 contains 12 residues. This chain's CDR3 is CASSPRIHEAFF. The CDR3 DNA is TGTGCCAGCTCACCACGCATTCATGAAGCTTTCTTT.

This clonotype was found a few times. This chain uses TRBV27 with TRBJ2-1; TRBD2 agrees at 7 bases. The CDR3 loop spans 16 amino acids. J was trimmed by 4 bases and V by 3 bases; bases with no gene match: 9. Germline CDR1 reads MNHEY; CDR2 reads SMNVEV (reference sequence). CDR3 region: CASSFLGTTNYNEQFF. As DNA, the CDR3 is TGTGCCAGCAGTTTCCTCGGGACTACCAATTACAATGAGCAGTTCTTC.

This clonotype came up many times. The CDR3, as DNA: TGTGCCAGCAACAACCATGTACCGGGACTAGCGACCTACGAGCAGTACTTC. Its translation: CASNNHVPGLATYEQYF. The chain employs TRBV5-8 and TRBJ2-7; 10 bases align to TRBD2. This CDR3 comprises 17 residues. The trim removed 6 bases at V and 2 bases at J, leaving 14 bases unmatched. Per the germline V gene, CDR1 is SGHTS and CDR2 is YDEGEE.

This clonotype was counted a single time. The chain is built from TRBV6-5 and TRBJ2-7; 7 positions agree with TRBD1. Germline-derived CDR1 and CDR2 are MNHEY and SVGAGI. CDR3 size: 19 residues. V dropped 0 bases and J dropped 2; count of bases not matched to a gene: 16. CDR3: CASSYSIGQNRDRTYEQYF. The CDR3 DNA reads TGTGCCAGCAGTTACTCGATCGGTCAAAACCGGGACAGAACCTACGAGCAGTACTTC.

In regard to this clonotype: A much larger clone lies a single base off, so this may be a read error. The rearrangement joins TRBV7-2 to TRBJ2-7; no clear D gene. The V gene's germline CDR1 is SGHTA and CDR2 FQGNSA. The CDR3 has 17 amino acids. The CDR3 is CASSHGDLGSLSYEQCF. DNA of the CDR3: TGTGCCAGCAGTCATGGCGATCTTGGATCCCTCTCCTACGAGCAGTGCTTC.

The gene calls are TRBV18 and TRBJ1-1; D remains unclear. The germline gives CDR1 KGHSH, CDR2 LQKENI. The length of the CDR3 is 14 residues. Trimming took 1 base from V and 1 from J, leaving 7 bases between them. In DNA, the CDR3 is TGTGCCAGCTCACCACTCGTAGGGAACACTGAAGCTTTCTTT. Translated, it gives CASSPLVGNTEAFF.

This clonotype was found many times. V usage is TRBV15 and J usage is TRBJ2-3; 14 bases are a match to TRBD2. The J segment lost 4 bases and the V segment lost 0 bases, leaving 6 bases of the junction unmatched. This CDR3 spans 18 amino acids. CDR1 and CDR2 (germline): LNHNV, YYDKDF (reference sequence). Here the CDR3 reads CATSRDPTSGRAADTQYF. CDR3 in DNA: TGTGCCACCAGCAGAGATCCGACTAGCGGGAGGGCGGCAGATACGCAGTATTTT.

V is TRBV13 and J is TRBJ2-7; maybe TRBD1 (6 bases). CDR3 length: 16 amino acids. V was trimmed by 3 bases and J by 2 bases, leaving 17 bases between them. Looked up from germline, CDR1 is PRHDT and CDR2 is FYEKMQ (reference sequence). CDR3 DNA: TGTGCCAGCAGCTTCCCCAGGGGTCTTGACCCCTACGAGCAGTACTTC. As protein: CASSFPRGLDPYEQYF.

J is TRBJ1-4 and V is TRBV7-2; D gene ambiguous. The CDR3 covers 14 residues. Germline CDR1 and CDR2: SGHTA and FQGNSA. Trimming stripped 1 base from V and 8 bases from J, with 11 bases between. CDR3 sequence: CASSLEGLGEKLFF. In DNA form, the CDR3 reads TGTGCCAGCAGCTTAGAAGGGTTAGGGGAAAAACTGTTTTTT.

The chain is built from TRBV7-8 and TRBJ2-5; TRBD2 matches at 8 bases. The CDR3 extends over 13 amino acids. Germline CDR1 SGHVS, CDR2 FQNEAQ. V lost 5 bases and J lost 7; bases outside the gene matches: 6. CDR3 protein: CASSKRGIGTQYF. The CDR3 DNA sequence: TGTGCCAGCAGCAAGCGGGGGATAGGGACCCAGTACTTC. Together with reference TRBV7-8 and TRBJ2-5, the CDR3 gives the full variable domain: GAGVSQSPRYKVAKRGQDVALRCDPISGHVSLFWYQQALGQGPEFLTYFQNEAQLDKSGLPSDRFFAERPEGSVSTLKIQRTQQEDSAVYLCASSKRGIGTQYFGPGTRLLVL.

This clonotype was detected many times. This chain uses TRBV28 with TRBJ1-4; the D is unclear. CDR3 length: 14 residues. The germline CDR1 and CDR2 sequences are MDHEN and SYDVKM. Trimming stripped 3 bases from V and 0 bases from J, with 5 bases between. CDR3 DNA sequence: TGTGCCAGCAGTTTCGATGCAACTAATGAAAAACTGTTTTTT. Its translation is CASSFDATNEKLFF.

This clonotype was found many times. V gene TRBV6-5 combines with J gene TRBJ1-4, with a weak D call TRBD1 (5 bases). With 7 bases removed from V and 8 bases from J, the gap between germline ends came to 17 bases. The V gene's germline CDR1 is MNHEY and CDR2 SVGAGI. This CDR3 spans 14 amino acids. CDR3 sequence reads: CASTRTPEGEKLFF. The CDR3 DNA reads as TGTGCCAGCACTCGGACCCCCGAGGGGGAAAAACTGTTTTTT.

This clonotype was counted at least ten times. This chain joins TRBV11-2 and TRBJ2-3; unclear D gene. The CDR3 covers 13 residues. V was shortened by 2 bases and J by 5 bases, with 8 bases between the two germline ends. Per germline, CDR1 SGHAT and CDR2 FQNNGV. For the CDR3, the DNA is TGTGCCAGCAGCTTAAGCAGGCTAGATACGCAGTATTTT. Its protein is CASSLSRLDTQYF.

This clonotype was counted at least ten times. The V and J genes are TRBV20-1 and TRBJ2-5; the D gene is possibly TRBD2 (6 bases). The CDR3 spans 17 residues. Trimming removed 1 base from V and 5 bases from J, with 23 bases in between. Germline V gene lookup returns CDR1 DFQATT and CDR2 SNEGSKA (reference sequence). The CDR3 bases are TGCAGTGCTAGAGGTGGAGGTGGCGGGACGGTCCGGGAGACCCAGTACTTC. Amino acid sequence: CSARGGGGGTVRETQYF.

CDR3 in DNA: TGTGCCACCAGCAGCGGAGGCCGGGACAAGCATAATTCACCCCTCCACTTT. Amino acids: CATSSGGRDKHNSPLHF. The chain uses TRBV15 and TRBJ1-6; TRBD1 might be the D (6 bases). The CDR3 runs 17 residues. Trimming took off 3 bases at V and 5 bases at J, with 17 bases between the two ends. Germline values: CDR1 LNHNV, CDR2 YYDKDF (reference sequence). The full variable domain, with the rest looked up from reference TRBV15 and TRBJ1-6, is DAMVIQNPRYQVTQFGKPVTLSCSQTLNHNVMYWYQQKSSQAPKLLFHYYDKDFNNEADTPDNFQSRRPNTSFCFLDIRSPGLGDTAMYLCATSSGGRDKHNSPLHFGNGTRLTVT.

This clonotype was seen ten or more times. A much larger clone lies one base from this, so it may be a read error. The V and J genes are TRBV7-8 and TRBJ2-5; 7 nucleotides align to TRBD1. Germline V lookup: CDR1 SGHVS, CDR2 FQNEAQ. The CDR3 runs to 15 residues. The CDR3 DNA reads as TGTGCCAGCAGCTTAGCAGGGGGCCTAAGAGAGACCCAGCACTTC. Amino acids: CASSLAGGLRETQHF.